Each of the 4 T cell receptor beta chains below was sequenced from the same sample in a study of shared clonotypes between healthy human individuals. Generated by immunoSEQ multiplex PCR, the TCRdb table keeps only in-frame clones and is missing some. The profile shows 2 million to 2.5 million clones, under 97% of them singletons. The sample was naive CD4+ T cells sorted from blood. This sample's subset: CD45RA+ positively selected. These receptors were collected from a man aged 18 to 30 in good health.

This chain uses TRBV30 with TRBJ1-5, with 7 nucleotides matching TRBD1. V was pared by 6 bases and J by 1 base, with 6 bases of the junction left unmatched. Germline V CDR1 and CDR2: GTSNPN, SVGIG (reference sequence). This CDR3 spans 14 amino acids. The CDR3 DNA sequence: TGTGCCTGCCAGGGGGTTGAAAGCAATCAGCCCCAGCATTTT. It is translated as CACQGVESNQPQHF.

The chain recombines TRBV28 with TRBJ2-5; 7 nucleotides match TRBD2. V lost 5 bases and J lost 5; bases outside the gene matches: 11. Germline V gene sequence: CDR1 MDHEN, CDR2 SYDVKM. CDR3 size: 15 residues. The chain's CDR3 is CASSVTGTTYETQYF. The CDR3 nucleotides read TGTGCCAGCAGTGTCACCGGGACTACATACGAGACCCAGTACTTC.

This clone has only one observation. V usage is TRBV9 and J usage is TRBJ2-3; 12 bases match TRBD2. V shed 4 bases, J shed 3 bases, and the junction held 6 bases outside the gene matches. Germline V lookup: CDR1 SGDLS, CDR2 YYNGEE. This CDR3 region has 16 residues. The CDR3 DNA reads as TGTGCCAGCAGCTCAGGACTAGCGGGGACAACAGATACGCAGTATTTT. The encoded protein is CASSSGLAGTTDTQYF.

This chain links TRBV6-1 with TRBJ1-6; D is uncertain. Germline-derived CDR1 and CDR2 are MNHNS and SASEGT. CDR3 length: 14 residues. Trimming removed 0 bases from V and 14 bases from J, with 14 bases in between. As DNA, the CDR3 is TGTGCCAGCAGTGAAGCGTCGGCACTCCGGGCCCTCCACTTT. Translation gives CASSEASALRALHF.